This entry lists 4 T cell receptor beta chains sequenced from one sample in a study of blood T cell repertoires in COVID-19. The assay was immunoSEQ multiplex PCR, and TCRdb's table has in-frame clones only and misses some. This sample has about 310,000 clones, with roughly 84% found just once. Sequenced sample: peripheral blood. Source of these receptors: a man over 45 with active or convalescent COVID-19.

The chain is built from TRBV7-9 and TRBJ2-4; D is perhaps TRBD1 (5 bases). Trimming shortened V by 0 bases and J by 0 bases, and 15 bases separated the two germline ends. The CDR3 length is 18 residues. Per germline, CDR1 SEHNR and CDR2 FQNEAQ (reference sequence). CDR3 DNA: TGTGCCAGCAGCTTAGCGCTGGGGCAGGGCCTAGCCAAAAACATTCAGTACTTC. Protein sequence: CASSLALGQGLAKNIQYF.

The genes are TRBV27 and TRBJ2-1; no clear D gene. Per the germline V gene, CDR1 is MNHEY and CDR2 is SMNVEV (reference sequence). The CDR3 extends over 15 amino acids. V was shortened by 3 bases and J by 8 bases, with 17 bases between the two germline ends. The CDR3 loop is CASSFGHGLSYEQFF. The CDR3 DNA reads as TGTGCCAGCAGTTTTGGCCACGGCCTTAGCTATGAGCAGTTCTTC.

The J gene is TRBJ2-1, the V gene TRBV28; 7 positions agree with TRBD2. The CDR3 is 15 residues long. V was pared by 5 bases and J by 0 bases, with 4 bases of the junction left unmatched. Germline V gene lookup returns CDR1 MDHEN and CDR2 SYDVKM. The CDR3 is CASSRPSGSYNEQFF. The CDR3 DNA sequence: TGTGCCAGCAGTCGTCCTAGCGGCTCCTACAATGAGCAGTTCTTC.

This clone was found once. Different DNA sequences within this sample yield the same CDR3. V gene TRBV5-1 combines with J gene TRBJ1-1, with D perhaps matching TRBD1 (5 bases). Per the germline V gene, CDR1 is SGHRS and CDR2 is YFSETQ. The V end lost 1 base, the J end lost 0 bases, and 10 bases lay between the germline ends. This CDR3 has 15 amino acids. As DNA, the CDR3 is TGCGCCAGCAGCTTGTTTCCAGGGCTGAACACTGAAGCTTTCTTT. Translating gives CASSLFPGLNTEAFF.